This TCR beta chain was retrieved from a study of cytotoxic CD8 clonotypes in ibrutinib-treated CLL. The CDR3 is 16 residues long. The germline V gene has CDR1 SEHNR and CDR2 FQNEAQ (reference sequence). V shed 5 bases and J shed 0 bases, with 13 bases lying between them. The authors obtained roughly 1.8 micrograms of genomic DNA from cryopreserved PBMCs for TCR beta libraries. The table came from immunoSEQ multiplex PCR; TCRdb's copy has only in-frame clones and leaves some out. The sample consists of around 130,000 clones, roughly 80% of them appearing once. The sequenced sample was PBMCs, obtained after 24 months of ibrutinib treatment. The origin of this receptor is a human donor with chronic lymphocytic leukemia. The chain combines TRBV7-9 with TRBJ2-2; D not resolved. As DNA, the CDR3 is TGTGCCAGCAGCCCCGATGGGCCAACGAACACCGGGGAGCTGTTTTTT. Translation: CASSPDGPTNTGELFF. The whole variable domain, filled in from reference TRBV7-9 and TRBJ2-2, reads DTGVSQNPRHKITKRGQNVTFRCDPISEHNRLYWYRQTLGQGPEFLTYFQNEAQLEKSRLLSDRFSAERPKGSFSTLEIQRTEQGDSAMYLCASSPDGPTNTGELFFGEGSRLTVL.